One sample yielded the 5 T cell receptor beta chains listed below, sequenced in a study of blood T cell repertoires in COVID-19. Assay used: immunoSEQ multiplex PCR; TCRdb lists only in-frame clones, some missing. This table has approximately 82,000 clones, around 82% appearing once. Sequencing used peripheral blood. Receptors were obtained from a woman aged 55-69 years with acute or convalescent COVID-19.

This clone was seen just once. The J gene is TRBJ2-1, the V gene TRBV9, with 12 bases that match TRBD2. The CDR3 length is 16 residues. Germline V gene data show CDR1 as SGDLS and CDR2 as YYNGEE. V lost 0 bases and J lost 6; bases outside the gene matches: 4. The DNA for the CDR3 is TGTGCCAGCAGCGTAGGACCTAGCGGGGGGGCCAATGAGCAGTTCTTC. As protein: CASSVGPSGGANEQFF.

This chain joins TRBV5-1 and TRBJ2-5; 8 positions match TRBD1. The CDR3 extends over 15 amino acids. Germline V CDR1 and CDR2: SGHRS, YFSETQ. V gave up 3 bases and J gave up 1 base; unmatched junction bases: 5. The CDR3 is CASSSGQAGQETQYF. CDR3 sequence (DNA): TGCGCCAGCAGCTCGGGACAGGCGGGCCAAGAGACCCAGTACTTC. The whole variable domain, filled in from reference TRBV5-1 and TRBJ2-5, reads KAGVTQTPRYLIKTRGQQVTLSCSPISGHRSVSWYQQTPGQGLQFLFEYFSETQRNKGNFPGRFSGRQFSNSRSEMNVSTLELGDSALYLCASSSGQAGQETQYFGPGTRLLVL.

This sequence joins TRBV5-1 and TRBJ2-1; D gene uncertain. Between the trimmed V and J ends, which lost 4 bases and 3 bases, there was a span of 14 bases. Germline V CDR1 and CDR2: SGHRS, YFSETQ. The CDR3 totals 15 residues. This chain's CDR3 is CASSLAALHYNEQFF. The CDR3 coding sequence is TGCGCCAGCAGCCTTGCAGCGTTGCACTACAATGAGCAGTTCTTC.

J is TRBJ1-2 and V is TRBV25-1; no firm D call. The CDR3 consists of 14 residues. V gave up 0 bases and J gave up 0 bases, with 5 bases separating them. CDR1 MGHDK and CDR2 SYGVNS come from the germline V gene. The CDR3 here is CASSEYGPNYGYTF. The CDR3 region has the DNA TGTGCCAGCAGTGAATACGGTCCTAACTATGGCTACACCTTC.

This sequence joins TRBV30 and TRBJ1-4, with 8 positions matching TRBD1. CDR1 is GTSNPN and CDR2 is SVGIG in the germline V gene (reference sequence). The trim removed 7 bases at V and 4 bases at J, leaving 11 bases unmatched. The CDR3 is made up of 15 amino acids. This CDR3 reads CALTKTGVNNEKLFF. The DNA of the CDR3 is TGTGCCTTGACCAAGACAGGGGTTAATAATGAAAAACTGTTTTTT.